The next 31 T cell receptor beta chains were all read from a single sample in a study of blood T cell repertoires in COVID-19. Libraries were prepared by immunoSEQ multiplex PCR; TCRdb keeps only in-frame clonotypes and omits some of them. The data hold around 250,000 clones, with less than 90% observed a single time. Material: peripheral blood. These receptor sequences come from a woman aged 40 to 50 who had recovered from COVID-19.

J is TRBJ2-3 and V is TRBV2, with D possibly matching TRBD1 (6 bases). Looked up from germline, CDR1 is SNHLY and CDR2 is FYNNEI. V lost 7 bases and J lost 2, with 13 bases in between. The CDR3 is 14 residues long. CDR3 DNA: TGTGCCAGCACAGGACAGCCATTCACAGATACGCAGTATTTT. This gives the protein CASTGQPFTDTQYF.

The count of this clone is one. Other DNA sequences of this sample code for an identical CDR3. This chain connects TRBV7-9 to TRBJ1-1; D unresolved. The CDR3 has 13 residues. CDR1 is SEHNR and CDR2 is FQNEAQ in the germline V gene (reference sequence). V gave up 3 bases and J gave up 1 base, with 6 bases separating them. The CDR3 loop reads CASSFDSNTEAFF. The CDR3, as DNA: TGTGCCAGCAGCTTTGACTCGAACACTGAAGCTTTCTTT.

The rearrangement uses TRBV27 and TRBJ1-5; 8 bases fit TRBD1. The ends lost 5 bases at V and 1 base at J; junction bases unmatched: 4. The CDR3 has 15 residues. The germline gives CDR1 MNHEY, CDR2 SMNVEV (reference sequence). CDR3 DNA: TGTGCCAGCAGTCCAGGGGGCATGAGCAATCAGCCCCAGCATTTT. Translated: CASSPGGMSNQPQHF.

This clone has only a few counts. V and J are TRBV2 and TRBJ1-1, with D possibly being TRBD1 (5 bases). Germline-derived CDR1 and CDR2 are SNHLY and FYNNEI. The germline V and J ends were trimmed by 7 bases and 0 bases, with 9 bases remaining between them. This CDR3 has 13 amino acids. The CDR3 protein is CASKGNLNTEAFF. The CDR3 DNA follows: TGTGCCAGCAAGGGGAACCTGAACACTGAAGCTTTCTTT. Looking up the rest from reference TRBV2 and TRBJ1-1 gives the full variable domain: EPEVTQTPSHQVTQMGQEVILRCVPISNHLYFYWYRQILGQKVEFLVSFYNNEISEKSEIFDDQFSVERPDGSNFTLKIRSTKLEDSAMYFCASKGNLNTEAFFGQGTRLTVV.

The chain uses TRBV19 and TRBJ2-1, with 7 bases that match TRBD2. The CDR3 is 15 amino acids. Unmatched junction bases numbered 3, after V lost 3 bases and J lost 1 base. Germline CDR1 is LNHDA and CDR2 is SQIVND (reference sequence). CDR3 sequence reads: CASSIPGGSYNEQFF. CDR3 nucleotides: TGTGCCAGTAGTATCCCCGGGGGGTCCTACAATGAGCAGTTCTTC.

CDR3 bases: TGTGCCAGCAGTTTTTCAGGGGGCGGTATGAACACTGAAGCTTTCTTT. This encodes CASSFSGGGMNTEAFF. The V gene is TRBV27, the J gene TRBJ1-1, with 8 bases lining up with TRBD1. This CDR3 comprises 16 residues. The V gene end was trimmed by 3 bases and the J gene end by 0 bases; junction bases not matched to a gene: 6. The germline V gene encodes CDR1 MNHEY and CDR2 SMNVEV (reference sequence).

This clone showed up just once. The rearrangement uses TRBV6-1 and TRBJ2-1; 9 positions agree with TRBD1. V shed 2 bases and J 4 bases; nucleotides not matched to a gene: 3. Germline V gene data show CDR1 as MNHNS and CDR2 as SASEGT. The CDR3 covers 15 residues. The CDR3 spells CASSETGQGYNEQFF. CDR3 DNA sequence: TGTGCCAGCAGTGAAACGGGACAGGGTTACAATGAGCAGTTCTTC.

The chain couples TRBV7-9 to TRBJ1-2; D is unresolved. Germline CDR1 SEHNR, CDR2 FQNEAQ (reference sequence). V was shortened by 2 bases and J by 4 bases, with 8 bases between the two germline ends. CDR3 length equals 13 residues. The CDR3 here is CASSLFSVYGYTF. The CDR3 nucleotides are TGTGCCAGCAGCTTATTCTCGGTCTATGGCTACACCTTC.

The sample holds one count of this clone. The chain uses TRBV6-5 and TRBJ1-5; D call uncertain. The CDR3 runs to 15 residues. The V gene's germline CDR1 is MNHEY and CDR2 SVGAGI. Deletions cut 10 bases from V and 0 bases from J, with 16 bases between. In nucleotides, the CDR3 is TGTGCCATCCTGGGCAGGCCCTATAGCAATCAGCCCCAGCATTTT. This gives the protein CAILGRPYSNQPQHF.

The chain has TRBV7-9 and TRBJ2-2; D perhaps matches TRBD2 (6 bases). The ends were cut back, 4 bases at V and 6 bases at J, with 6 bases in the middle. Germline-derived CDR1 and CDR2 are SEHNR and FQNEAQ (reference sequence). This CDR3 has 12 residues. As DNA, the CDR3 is TGTGCCAGCAGCTGGGGGGCCGGGGAGCTGTTTTTT. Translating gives CASSWGAGELFF. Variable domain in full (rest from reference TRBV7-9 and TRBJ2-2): DTGVSQNPRHKITKRGQNVTFRCDPISEHNRLYWYRQTLGQGPEFLTYFQNEAQLEKSRLLSDRFSAERPKGSFSTLEIQRTEQGDSAMYLCASSWGAGELFFGEGSRLTVL.

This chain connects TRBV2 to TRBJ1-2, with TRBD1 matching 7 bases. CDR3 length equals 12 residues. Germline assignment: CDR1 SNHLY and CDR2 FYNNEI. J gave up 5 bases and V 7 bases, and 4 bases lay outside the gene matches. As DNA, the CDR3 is TGTGCCAGCATTTTGACAGGGTATGGCTACACCTTC. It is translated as CASILTGYGYTF. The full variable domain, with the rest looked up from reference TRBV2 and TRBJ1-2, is EPEVTQTPSHQVTQMGQEVILRCVPISNHLYFYWYRQILGQKVEFLVSFYNNEISEKSEIFDDQFSVERPDGSNFTLKIRSTKLEDSAMYFCASILTGYGYTFGSGTRLTVV.

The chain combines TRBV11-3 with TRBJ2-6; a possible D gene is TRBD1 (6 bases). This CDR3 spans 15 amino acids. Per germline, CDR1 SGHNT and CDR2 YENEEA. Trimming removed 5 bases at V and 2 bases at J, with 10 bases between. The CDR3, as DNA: TGTGCCAGCAGCAGGAAGGGGGCTGGGGCCAACGTCCTGACTTTC. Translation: CASSRKGAGANVLTF.

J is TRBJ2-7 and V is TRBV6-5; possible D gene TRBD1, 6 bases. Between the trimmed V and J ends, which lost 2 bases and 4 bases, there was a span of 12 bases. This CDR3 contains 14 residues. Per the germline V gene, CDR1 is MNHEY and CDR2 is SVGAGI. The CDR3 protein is CASSYVRGEYEQYF. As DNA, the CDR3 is TGTGCCAGCAGTTACGTCAGGGGCGAATACGAGCAGTACTTC.

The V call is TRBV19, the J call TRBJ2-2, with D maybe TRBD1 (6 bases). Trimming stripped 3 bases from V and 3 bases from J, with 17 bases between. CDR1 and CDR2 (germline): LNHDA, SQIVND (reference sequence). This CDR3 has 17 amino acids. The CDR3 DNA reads TGTGCCAGTAGTATGGAGCGGACCTCAGGGGACACCGGGGAGCTGTTTTTT. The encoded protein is CASSMERTSGDTGELFF.

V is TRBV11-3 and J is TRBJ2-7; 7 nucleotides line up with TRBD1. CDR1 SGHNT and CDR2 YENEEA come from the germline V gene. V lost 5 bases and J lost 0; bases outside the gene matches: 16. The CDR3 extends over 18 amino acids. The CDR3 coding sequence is TGTGCCAGCAGCCTTAACCGGGACAGATTCTTCAGCTCCTACGAGCAGTACTTC. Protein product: CASSLNRDRFFSSYEQYF.

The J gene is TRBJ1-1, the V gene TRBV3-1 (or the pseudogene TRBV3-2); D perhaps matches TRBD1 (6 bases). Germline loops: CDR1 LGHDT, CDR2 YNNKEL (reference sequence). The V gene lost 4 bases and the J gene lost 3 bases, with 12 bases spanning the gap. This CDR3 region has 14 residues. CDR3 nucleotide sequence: TGTGCCAGCAGCCTAACCGGACAGTACACTGAAGCTTTCTTT. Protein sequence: CASSLTGQYTEAFF.

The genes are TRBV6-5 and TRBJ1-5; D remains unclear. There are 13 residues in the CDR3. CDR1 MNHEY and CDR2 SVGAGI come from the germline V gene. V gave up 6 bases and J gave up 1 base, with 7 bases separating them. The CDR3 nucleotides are TGTGCCAGCAGCCCGACAAGCAATCAGCCCCAGCATTTT. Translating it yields CASSPTSNQPQHF.

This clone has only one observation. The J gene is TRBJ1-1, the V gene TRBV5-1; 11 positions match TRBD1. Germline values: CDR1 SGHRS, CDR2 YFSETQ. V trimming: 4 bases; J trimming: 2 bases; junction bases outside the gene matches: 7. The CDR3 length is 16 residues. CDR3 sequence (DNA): TGCGCCAGCAGCCCCGGACAGGGGGCTTTCAACACTGAAGCTTTCTTT. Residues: CASSPGQGAFNTEAFF.

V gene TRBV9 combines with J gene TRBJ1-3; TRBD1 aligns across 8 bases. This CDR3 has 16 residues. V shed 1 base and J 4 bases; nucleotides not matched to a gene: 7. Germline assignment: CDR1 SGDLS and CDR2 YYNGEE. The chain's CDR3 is CASSVRTGTGGNTIYF. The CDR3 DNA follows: TGTGCCAGCAGCGTAAGGACAGGGACTGGAGGAAACACCATATATTTT.

The CDR3 sequence is CASSGQGVNYGYTF. CDR3 nucleotides: TGTGCCAGCAGTGGACAGGGGGTTAACTATGGCTACACCTTC. The V call is TRBV2, the J call TRBJ1-2, with 9 bases aligning to TRBD1. This CDR3 is built from 14 residues. Looked up from germline, CDR1 is SNHLY and CDR2 is FYNNEI. V dropped 4 bases and J dropped 1; count of bases not matched to a gene: 1.

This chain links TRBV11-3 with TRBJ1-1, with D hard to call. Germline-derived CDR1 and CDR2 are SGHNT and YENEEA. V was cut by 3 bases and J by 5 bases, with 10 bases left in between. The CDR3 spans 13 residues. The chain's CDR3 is CASSFGGRTEAFF. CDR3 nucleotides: TGTGCCAGCAGCTTTGGAGGGAGGACTGAAGCTTTCTTT.

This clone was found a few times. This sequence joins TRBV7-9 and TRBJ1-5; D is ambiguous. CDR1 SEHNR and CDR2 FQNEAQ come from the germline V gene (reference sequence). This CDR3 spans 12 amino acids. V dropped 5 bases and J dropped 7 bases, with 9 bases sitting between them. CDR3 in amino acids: CASSPGGQPQHF. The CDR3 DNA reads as TGTGCCAGCAGCCCTGGCGGACAGCCCCAGCATTTT.

CDR3 region: CATSVTVLNTEAFF. The CDR3 nucleotides are TGTGCCACCAGCGTGACAGTATTGAACACTGAAGCTTTCTTT. The chain has TRBV15 and TRBJ1-1; D might be TRBD1 (5 bases). Trimming stripped 5 bases from V and 0 bases from J, with 10 bases between. The CDR3 is made up of 14 amino acids. CDR1 and CDR2 from the germline V gene are LNHNV and YYDKDF (reference sequence).

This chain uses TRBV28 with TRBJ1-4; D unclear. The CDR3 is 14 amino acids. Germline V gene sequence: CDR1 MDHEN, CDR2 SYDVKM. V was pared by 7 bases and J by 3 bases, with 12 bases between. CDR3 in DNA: TGTGCCAGCATTGAAAAGCCGGCTAATGAAAAACTGTTTTTT. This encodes CASIEKPANEKLFF.

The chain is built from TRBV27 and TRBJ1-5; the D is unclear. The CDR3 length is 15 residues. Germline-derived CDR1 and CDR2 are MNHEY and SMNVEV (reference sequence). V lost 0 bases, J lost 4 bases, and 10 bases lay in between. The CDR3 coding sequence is TGTGCCAGCAGTTTATCACGGGGTGGTAATCAGCCCCAGCATTTT. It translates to CASSLSRGGNQPQHF.

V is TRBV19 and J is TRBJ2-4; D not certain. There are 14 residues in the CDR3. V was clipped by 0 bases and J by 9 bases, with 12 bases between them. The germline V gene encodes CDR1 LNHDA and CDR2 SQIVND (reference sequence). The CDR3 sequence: CASSIEPRRTIQYF. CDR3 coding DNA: TGTGCCAGTAGTATAGAACCTAGAAGAACCATTCAGTACTTC.

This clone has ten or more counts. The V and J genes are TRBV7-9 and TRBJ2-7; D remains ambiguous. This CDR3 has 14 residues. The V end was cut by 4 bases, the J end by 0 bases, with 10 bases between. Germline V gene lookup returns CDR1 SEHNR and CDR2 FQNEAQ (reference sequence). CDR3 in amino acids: CASSSLSSSYEQYF. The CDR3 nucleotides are TGTGCCAGCAGCTCCCTGTCTAGCTCCTACGAGCAGTACTTC.

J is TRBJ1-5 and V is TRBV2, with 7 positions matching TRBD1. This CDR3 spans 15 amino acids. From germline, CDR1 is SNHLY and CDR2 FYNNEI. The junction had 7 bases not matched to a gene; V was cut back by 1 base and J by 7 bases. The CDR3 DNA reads TGTGCCAGCAGTGAAGACAGGGGATCAATACAGCCCCAGCATTTT. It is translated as CASSEDRGSIQPQHF.

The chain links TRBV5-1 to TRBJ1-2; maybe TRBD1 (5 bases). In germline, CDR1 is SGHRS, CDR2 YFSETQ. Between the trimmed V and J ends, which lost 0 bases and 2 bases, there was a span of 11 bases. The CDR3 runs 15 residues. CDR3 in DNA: TGCGCCAGCAGCTTGGCCAGTGCAGGGAACTATGGCTACACCTTC. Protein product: CASSLASAGNYGYTF.

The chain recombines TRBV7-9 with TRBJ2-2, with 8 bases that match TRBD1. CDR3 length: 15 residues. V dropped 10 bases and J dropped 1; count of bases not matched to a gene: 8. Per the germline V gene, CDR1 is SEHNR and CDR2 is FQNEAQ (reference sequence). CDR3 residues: CATIRGTGNTGELFF. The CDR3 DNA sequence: TGTGCCACCATCAGGGGGACAGGGAACACCGGGGAGCTGTTTTTT.

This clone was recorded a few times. CDR3 sequence: CASSKEYQETQYF. Written as DNA, the CDR3 is TGCGCCAGCAGCAAAGAGTACCAAGAGACCCAGTACTTC. The chain carries TRBV5-1 and TRBJ2-5; D is undetermined. Germline-derived CDR1 and CDR2 are SGHRS and YFSETQ. V was cut by 4 bases and J by 0 bases, with 7 bases left in between. The CDR3 runs to 13 residues.